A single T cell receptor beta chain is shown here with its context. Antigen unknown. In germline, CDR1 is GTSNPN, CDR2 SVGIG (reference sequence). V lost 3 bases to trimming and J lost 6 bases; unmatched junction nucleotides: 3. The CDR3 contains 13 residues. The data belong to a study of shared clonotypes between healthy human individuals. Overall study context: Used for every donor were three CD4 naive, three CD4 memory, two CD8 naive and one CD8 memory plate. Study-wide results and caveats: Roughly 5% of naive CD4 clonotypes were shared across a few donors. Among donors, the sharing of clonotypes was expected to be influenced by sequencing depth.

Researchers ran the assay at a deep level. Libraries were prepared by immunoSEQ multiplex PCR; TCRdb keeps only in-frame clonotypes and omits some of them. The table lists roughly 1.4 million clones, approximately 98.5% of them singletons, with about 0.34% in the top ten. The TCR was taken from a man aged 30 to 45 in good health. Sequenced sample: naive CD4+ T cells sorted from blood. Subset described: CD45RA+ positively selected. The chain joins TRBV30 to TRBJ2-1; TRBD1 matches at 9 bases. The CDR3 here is CAWSATGGNEQFF. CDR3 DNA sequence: TGTGCCTGGAGCGCGACAGGGGGCAATGAGCAGTTCTTC.